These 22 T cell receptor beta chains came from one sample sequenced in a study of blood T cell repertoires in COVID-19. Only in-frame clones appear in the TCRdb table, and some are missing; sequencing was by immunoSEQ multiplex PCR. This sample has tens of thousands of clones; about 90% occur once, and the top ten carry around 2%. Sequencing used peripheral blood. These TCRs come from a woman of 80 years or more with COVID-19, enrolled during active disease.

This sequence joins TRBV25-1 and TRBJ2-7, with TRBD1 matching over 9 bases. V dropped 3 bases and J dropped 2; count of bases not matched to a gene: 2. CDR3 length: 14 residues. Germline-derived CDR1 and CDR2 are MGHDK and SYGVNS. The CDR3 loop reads CASSEGQGTYEQYF. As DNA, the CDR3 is TGTGCCAGCAGTGAGGGACAGGGAACCTACGAGCAGTACTTC.

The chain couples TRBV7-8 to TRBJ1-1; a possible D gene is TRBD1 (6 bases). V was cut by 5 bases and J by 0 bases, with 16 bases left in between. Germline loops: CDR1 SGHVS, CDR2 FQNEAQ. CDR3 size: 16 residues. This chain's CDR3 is CASSPQGAGVNTEAFF. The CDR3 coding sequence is TGTGCCAGCAGCCCCCAAGGGGCAGGGGTGAACACTGAAGCTTTCTTT.

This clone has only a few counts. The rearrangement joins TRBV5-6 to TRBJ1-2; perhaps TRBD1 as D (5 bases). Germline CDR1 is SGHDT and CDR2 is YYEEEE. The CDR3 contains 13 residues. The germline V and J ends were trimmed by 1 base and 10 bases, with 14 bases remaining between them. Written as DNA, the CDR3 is TGTGCCAGCAGCTTGAAACAGGCAATCCCCTACACCTTC. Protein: CASSLKQAIPYTF.

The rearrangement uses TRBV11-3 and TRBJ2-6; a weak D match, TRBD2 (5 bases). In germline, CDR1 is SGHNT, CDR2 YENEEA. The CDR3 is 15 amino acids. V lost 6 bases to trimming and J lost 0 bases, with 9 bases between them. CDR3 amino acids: CASSQGLSGANVLTF. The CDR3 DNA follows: TGTGCCAGCAGTCAAGGACTCTCTGGGGCCAACGTCCTGACTTTC.

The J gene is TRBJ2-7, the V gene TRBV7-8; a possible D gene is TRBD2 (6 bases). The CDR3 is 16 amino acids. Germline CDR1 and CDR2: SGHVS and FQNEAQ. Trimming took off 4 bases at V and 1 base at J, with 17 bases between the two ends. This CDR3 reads CASSSDYRKGSYEQYF. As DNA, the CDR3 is TGTGCCAGCAGCTCGGACTATCGCAAGGGTTCCTACGAGCAGTACTTC.

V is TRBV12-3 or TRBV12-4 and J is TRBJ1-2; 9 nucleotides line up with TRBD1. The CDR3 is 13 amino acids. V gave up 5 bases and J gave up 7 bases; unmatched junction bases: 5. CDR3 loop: CASSPTGGLGYTF. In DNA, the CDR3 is TGTGCCAGCAGTCCCACAGGGGGCCTTGGCTACACCTTC.

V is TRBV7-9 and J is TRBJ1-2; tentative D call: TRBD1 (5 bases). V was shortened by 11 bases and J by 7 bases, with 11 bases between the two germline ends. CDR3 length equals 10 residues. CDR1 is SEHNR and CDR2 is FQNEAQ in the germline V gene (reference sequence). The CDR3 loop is CAGGGLGYTF. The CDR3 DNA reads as TGTGCCGGGGGGGGACTTGGCTACACCTTC.

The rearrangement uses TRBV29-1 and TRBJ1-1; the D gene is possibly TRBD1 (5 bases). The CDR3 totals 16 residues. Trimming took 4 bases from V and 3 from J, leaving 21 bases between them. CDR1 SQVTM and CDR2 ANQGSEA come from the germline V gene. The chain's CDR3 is CSVGMVTAPGDTEAFF. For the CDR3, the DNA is TGCAGCGTTGGTATGGTGACAGCGCCTGGGGACACTGAAGCTTTCTTT.

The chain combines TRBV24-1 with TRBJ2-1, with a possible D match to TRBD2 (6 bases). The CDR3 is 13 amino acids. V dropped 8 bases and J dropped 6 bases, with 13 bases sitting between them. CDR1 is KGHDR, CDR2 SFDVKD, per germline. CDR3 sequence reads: CATTRGGSNEQFF. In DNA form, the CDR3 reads TGTGCCACCACTAGAGGAGGGAGCAATGAGCAGTTCTTC.

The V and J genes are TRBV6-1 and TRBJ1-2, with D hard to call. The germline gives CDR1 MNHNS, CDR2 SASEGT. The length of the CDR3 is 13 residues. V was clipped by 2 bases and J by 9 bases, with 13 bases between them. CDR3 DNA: TGTGCCAGCAGTGAACCGGGAGGCAGACGCTACACCTTC. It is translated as CASSEPGGRRYTF.

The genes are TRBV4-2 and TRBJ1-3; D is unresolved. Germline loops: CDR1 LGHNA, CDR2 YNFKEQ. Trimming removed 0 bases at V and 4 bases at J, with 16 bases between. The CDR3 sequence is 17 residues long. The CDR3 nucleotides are TGTGCCAGCAGCCAAGATCTTACAGTAAGAATCGGAAACACCATATATTTT. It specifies CASSQDLTVRIGNTIYF.

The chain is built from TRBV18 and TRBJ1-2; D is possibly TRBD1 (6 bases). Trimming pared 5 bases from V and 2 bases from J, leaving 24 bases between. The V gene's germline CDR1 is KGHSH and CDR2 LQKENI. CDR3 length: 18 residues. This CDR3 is CASSSVGGSNRKNYGYTF. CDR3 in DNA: TGTGCCAGCTCATCAGTTGGGGGCAGCAATAGAAAAAACTATGGCTACACCTTC.

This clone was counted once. The CDR3: CASSQTGFSYGYTF. The CDR3 bases are TGTGCCAGCTCACAGACAGGATTCTCGTATGGCTACACCTTC. V usage is TRBV25-1 and J usage is TRBJ1-2; maybe TRBD1 (6 bases). The CDR3 runs to 14 residues. Looked up from germline, CDR1 is MGHDK and CDR2 is SYGVNS. The V and J ends lost 8 bases and 5 bases respectively, with 18 bases between them.

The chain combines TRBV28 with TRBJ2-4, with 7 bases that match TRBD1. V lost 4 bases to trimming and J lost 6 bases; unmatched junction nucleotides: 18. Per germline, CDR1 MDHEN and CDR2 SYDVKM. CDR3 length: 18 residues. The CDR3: CASSSLRGGPHPGNIQYF. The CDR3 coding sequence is TGTGCCAGCAGTTCGTTAAGAGGGGGCCCCCACCCAGGAAACATTCAGTACTTC. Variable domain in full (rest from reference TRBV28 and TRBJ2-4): DVKVTQSSRYLVKRTGEKVFLECVQDMDHENMFWYRQDPGLGLRLIYFSYDVKMKEKGDIPEGYSVSREKKERFSLILESASTNQTSMYLCASSSLRGGPHPGNIQYFGAGTRLSVL.

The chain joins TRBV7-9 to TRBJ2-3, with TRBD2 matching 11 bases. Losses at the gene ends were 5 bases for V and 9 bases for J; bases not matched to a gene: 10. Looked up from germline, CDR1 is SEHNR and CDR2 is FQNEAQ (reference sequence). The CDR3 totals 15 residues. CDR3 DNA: TGTGCCAGCAGCCTAATAGCGGGGGGGCCGAACACGCAGTATTTT. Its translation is CASSLIAGGPNTQYF.

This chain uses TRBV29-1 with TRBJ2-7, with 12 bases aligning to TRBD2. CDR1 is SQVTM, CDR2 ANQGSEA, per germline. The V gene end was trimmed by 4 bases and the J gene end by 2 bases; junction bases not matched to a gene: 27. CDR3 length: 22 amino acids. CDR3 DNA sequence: TGCAGCGTTGCCGTTACCGGGACAGGGAATTATTGGACTAGCGGGAAACCCTACGAGCAGTACTTC. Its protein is CSVAVTGTGNYWTSGKPYEQYF.

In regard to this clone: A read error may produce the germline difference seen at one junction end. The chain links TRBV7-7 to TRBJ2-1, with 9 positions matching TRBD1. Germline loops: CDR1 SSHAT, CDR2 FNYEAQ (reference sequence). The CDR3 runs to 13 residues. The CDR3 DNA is TGTGCTAGCAGCCCCGACAGGGGGACATGGCAGTTCTTC. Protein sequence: CASSPDRGTWQFF.

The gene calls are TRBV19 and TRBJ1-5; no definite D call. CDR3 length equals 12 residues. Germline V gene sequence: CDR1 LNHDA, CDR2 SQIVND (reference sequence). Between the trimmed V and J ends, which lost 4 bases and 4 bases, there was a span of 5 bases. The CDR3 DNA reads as TGTGCCAGTAGTAATATAAATCAGCCCCAGCATTTT. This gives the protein CASSNINQPQHF.

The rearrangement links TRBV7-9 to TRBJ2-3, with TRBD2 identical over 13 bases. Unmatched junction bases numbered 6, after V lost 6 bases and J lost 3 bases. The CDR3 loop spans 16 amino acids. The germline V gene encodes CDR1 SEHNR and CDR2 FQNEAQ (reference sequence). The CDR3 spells CASRPRTSGRTDTQYF. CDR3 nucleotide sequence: TGTGCCAGCAGGCCACGGACTAGCGGGAGAACAGATACGCAGTATTTT.

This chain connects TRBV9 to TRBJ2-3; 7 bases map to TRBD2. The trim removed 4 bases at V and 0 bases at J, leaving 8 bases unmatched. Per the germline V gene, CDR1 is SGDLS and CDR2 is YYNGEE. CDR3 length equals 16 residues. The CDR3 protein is CASSPRDYPSTDTQYF. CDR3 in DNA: TGTGCCAGCAGCCCTCGGGACTACCCTAGCACAGATACGCAGTATTTT.

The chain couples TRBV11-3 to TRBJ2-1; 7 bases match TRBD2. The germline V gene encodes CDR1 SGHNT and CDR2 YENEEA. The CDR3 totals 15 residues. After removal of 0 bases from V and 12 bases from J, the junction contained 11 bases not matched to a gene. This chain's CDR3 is CASSLDAAGEAVQFF. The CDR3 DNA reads TGTGCCAGCAGCTTAGATGCCGCGGGAGAAGCGGTGCAGTTCTTC.

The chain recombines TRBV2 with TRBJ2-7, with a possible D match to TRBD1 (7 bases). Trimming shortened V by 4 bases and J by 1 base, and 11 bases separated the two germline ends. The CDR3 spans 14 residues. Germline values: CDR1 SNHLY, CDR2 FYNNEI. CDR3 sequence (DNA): TGTGCCAGCAGTGCGGGGGACAGTTCCTACGAGCAGTACTTC. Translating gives CASSAGDSSYEQYF.